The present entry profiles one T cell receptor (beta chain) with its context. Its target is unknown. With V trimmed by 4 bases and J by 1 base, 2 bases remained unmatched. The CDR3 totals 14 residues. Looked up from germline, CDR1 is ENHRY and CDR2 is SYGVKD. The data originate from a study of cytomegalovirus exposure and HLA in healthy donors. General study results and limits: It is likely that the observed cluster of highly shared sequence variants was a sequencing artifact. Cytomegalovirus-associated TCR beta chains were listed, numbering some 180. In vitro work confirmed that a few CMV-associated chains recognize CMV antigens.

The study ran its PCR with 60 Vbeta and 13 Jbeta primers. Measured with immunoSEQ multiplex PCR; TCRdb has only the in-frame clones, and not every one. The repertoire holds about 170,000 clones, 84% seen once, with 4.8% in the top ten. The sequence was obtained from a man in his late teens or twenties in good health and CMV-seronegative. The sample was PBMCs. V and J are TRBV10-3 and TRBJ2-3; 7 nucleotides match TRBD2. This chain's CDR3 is CAISAAGGTDTQYF. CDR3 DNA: TGTGCCATCAGTGCCGCGGGAGGCACAGATACGCAGTATTTT.